Described below is a single T cell receptor (beta chain) sequence and its context. What it binds is unknown. These donors were members of the roughly 120-subject validation cohort, a group separate from the approximately 670-subject first cohort. These data belong to a study of cytomegalovirus exposure and HLA in healthy donors. Regarding the study as a whole: A few chains tied to CMV proved CMV antigen-specific in vitro. The study recorded 150 to 200 TCR beta chains that were cytomegalovirus-associated.

V gave up 0 bases and J gave up 2 bases, with 6 bases separating them. Germline V lookup: CDR1 SGHRS, CDR2 YFSETQ. The CDR3 loop spans 13 amino acids. Sequenced by immunoSEQ multiplex PCR; TCRdb stores in-frame clones only, minus some. The table has more than 120,000 clones, more than 85% seen once. The clonotype comes from a man between 18 and 29 years old in good health and CMV-seropositive. Sequenced input: PBMCs. The genes are TRBV5-1 and TRBJ2-7; the D is unclear. CDR3 sequence reads: CASSLDITYEQYF. As DNA, the CDR3 is TGCGCCAGCAGCTTGGATATTACCTACGAGCAGTACTTC.